This TCR beta chain was captured in a study of blood T cell repertoires in COVID-19. This CDR3 is built from 13 residues. Germline V gene sequence: CDR1 MDHEN, CDR2 SYDVKM. V was cut by 7 bases and J by 4 bases, with 13 bases left in between. Original processing notes: Estimated nucleated cell counts came from reference gene primer amplification. Measured with immunoSEQ multiplex PCR; TCRdb has only the in-frame clones, and not every one. The V and J calls and clone size come from that table; D and trimming were worked out from the DNA. The table has 55,000 to 75,000 clones, roughly 84% seen once. The chain carries TRBV28 and TRBJ1-2, with D tentatively TRBD1 (6 bases). The sequence was obtained from a man in his sixties with COVID-19, enrolled during active disease. The specimen was peripheral blood. The CDR3 nucleotides are TGTGCCAGCATGCACGGGACAATCTATGGCTACACCTTC. The encoded protein is CASMHGTIYGYTF.